The 32 T cell receptor beta chains below all came from one sample that was sequenced in a study of OX40 agonist ivuxolimab in advanced cancers. Using immunoSEQ multiplex PCR, the repertoire was profiled, and TCRdb retains in-frame clones only, with some absent. This sample has about 96,000 clones, with about four fifths found just once. The sample was CD4+ or CD8+ T cells sorted from blood, taken in a trial of the OX40 agonist ivuxolimab. The receptors derive from an adult with an advanced solid tumor such as melanoma, head and neck, liver or kidney cancer.

The chain links TRBV7-2 to TRBJ1-1; 8 nucleotides match TRBD1. There are 12 residues in the CDR3. Germline V lookup: CDR1 SGHTA, CDR2 FQGNSA. The J segment lost 7 bases and the V segment lost 5 bases, leaving 3 bases of the junction unmatched. This CDR3 is CASSIGQGEAFF. CDR3 sequence (DNA): TGTGCCAGCAGCATAGGACAGGGTGAAGCTTTCTTT.

This clone was seen only a few times. The V gene is TRBV19, the J gene TRBJ1-1, with 7 positions matching TRBD1. CDR1 and CDR2 from the germline V gene are LNHDA and SQIVND (reference sequence). The V gene end was trimmed by 10 bases and the J gene end by 5 bases; junction bases not matched to a gene: 13. The CDR3 length is 14 residues. In DNA, the CDR3 is TGTGCCACCTCTATCAGGGGGAGAGAGACTGAAGCTTTCTTT. As protein: CATSIRGRETEAFF.

This chain connects TRBV15 to TRBJ2-7; TRBD1 agrees at 9 bases. Germline V gene sequence: CDR1 LNHNV, CDR2 YYDKDF (reference sequence). Trimming took 3 bases from V and 7 from J; bases not matched to a gene: 10. The CDR3 sequence is 15 residues long. As DNA, the CDR3 is TGTGCCACCAGCAGGGATCCGGGACAGGGATTAGAGCAGTACTTC. It encodes CATSRDPGQGLEQYF.

The CDR3 loop reads CASSPRDRDQSEQYF. In DNA, the CDR3 is TGCGCCAGCAGCCCCCGGGACAGGGATCAGTCCGAGCAGTACTTC. The rearrangement uses TRBV4-3 and TRBJ2-7; 9 bases match TRBD1. This CDR3 spans 15 amino acids. V lost 4 bases, J lost 6 bases, and 10 bases stayed unmatched. CDR1 is LGHNA, CDR2 YSLEER, per germline.

V and J are TRBV20-1 and TRBJ1-6; D unclear. Looked up from germline, CDR1 is DFQATT and CDR2 is SNEGSKA (reference sequence). Between the trimmed V and J ends, which lost 5 bases and 7 bases, there was a span of 6 bases. This CDR3 region has 11 residues. The CDR3 region is CSARPNSPLHF. DNA for the CDR3: TGCAGTGCTCGACCCAATTCACCCCTCCACTTT.

The chain uses TRBV30 and TRBJ2-7; no clear D gene. The CDR3 has 16 amino acids. Trimming shortened V by 0 bases and J by 4 bases, and 19 bases separated the two germline ends. From germline, CDR1 is GTSNPN and CDR2 SVGIG (reference sequence). The chain's CDR3 is CAWSVRRWYTSYEQYF. DNA of the CDR3: TGTGCCTGGAGTGTACGACGTTGGTATACGTCGTACGAGCAGTACTTC.

The chain carries TRBV7-2 and TRBJ1-2; the D gene is possibly TRBD1 (5 bases). Germline CDR1 and CDR2: SGHTA and FQGNSA. The CDR3 runs to 15 residues. Trimming stripped 1 base from V and 8 bases from J, with 17 bases between. The CDR3 DNA reads TGTGCCAGCAGCTTAGATGAGTCGGGGCTGGGAGGCTACACCTTC. This gives the protein CASSLDESGLGGYTF.

This chain connects TRBV6-1 to TRBJ1-1, with D maybe TRBD1 (6 bases). Trimming took off 4 bases at V and 4 bases at J, with 13 bases between the two ends. The CDR3 loop spans 14 amino acids. Germline V CDR1 and CDR2: MNHNS, SASEGT. This chain's CDR3 is CASSGEQQGTEAFF. The DNA for the CDR3 is TGTGCCAGCAGTGGGGAACAACAGGGCACTGAAGCTTTCTTT.

The rearrangement links TRBV29-1 to TRBJ2-1, with 7 bases lining up with TRBD2. The J segment lost 9 bases and the V segment lost 6 bases, leaving 17 bases of the junction unmatched. The CDR3 totals 15 residues. Per the germline V gene, CDR1 is SQVTM and CDR2 is ANQGSEA. The CDR3 region has the DNA TGCAGCGTCGATTCGTGGACGGGGGGTCAGGGTGAGCAGTTCTTC. Translation: CSVDSWTGGQGEQFF.

V is TRBV7-2 and J is TRBJ2-3, with TRBD2 matching 8 bases. The CDR3 totals 18 residues. Germline values: CDR1 SGHTA, CDR2 FQGNSA. Trimming cost V 2 bases and J 2 bases; bases outside gene matches: 12. DNA of the CDR3: TGTGCCAGCAGCTTAAGGCGAGGTCCCGGGGGGGCCACAGATACGCAGTATTTT. Amino acid sequence: CASSLRRGPGGATDTQYF.

The DNA of the CDR3 is TGTGCCAGCAGTTATAATGGGGCTAACACTGAAGCTTTCTTT. It yields the protein CASSYNGANTEAFF. The chain carries TRBV4-2 and TRBJ1-1; tentative D call: TRBD1 (5 bases). The CDR3 has 14 amino acids. The V end lost 6 bases, the J end lost 2 bases, and 13 bases lay between the germline ends. The V gene's germline CDR1 is LGHNA and CDR2 YNFKEQ.

The chain recombines TRBV11-2 with TRBJ2-1; a weak D match, TRBD1 (6 bases). Trimming removed 5 bases at V and 0 bases at J, with 17 bases between. Germline assignment: CDR1 SGHAT and CDR2 FQNNGV. CDR3 length equals 17 residues. The DNA of the CDR3 is TGTGCCAGCAGCCCCCGACAGGTTATTCCCTCCTACAATGAGCAGTTCTTC. Translated, it gives CASSPRQVIPSYNEQFF.

The genes are TRBV7-9 and TRBJ2-2, with D maybe TRBD2 (6 bases). The CDR3 sequence is 14 residues long. V gave up 7 bases and J gave up 1 base, with 10 bases separating them. The V gene's germline CDR1 is SEHNR and CDR2 FQNEAQ (reference sequence). The CDR3 bases are TGTGCCAGCACTATTAGCGGGAACACCGGGGAGCTGTTTTTT. Encoded protein: CASTISGNTGELFF.

The rearrangement joins TRBV19 to TRBJ2-1, with 12 positions matching TRBD2. CDR1 is LNHDA and CDR2 is SQIVND in the germline V gene (reference sequence). The ends lost 5 bases at V and 3 bases at J; junction bases unmatched: 14. This CDR3 is 19 amino acids long. The CDR3 protein is CASSLLFSRLAGDYNEQFF. DNA of the CDR3: TGTGCCAGTAGTCTTTTATTCAGTAGACTAGCGGGAGACTACAATGAGCAGTTCTTC.

The chain recombines TRBV12-5 with TRBJ2-2; unclear D gene. This CDR3 region has 13 residues. V was pared by 3 bases and J by 7 bases, with 9 bases between. The V gene's germline CDR1 is LGHNT and CDR2 FRNRAP. DNA of the CDR3: TGTGCTAGTGGTTTCAAAACGAGCGGGGAGCTGTTTTTT. Protein sequence: CASGFKTSGELFF.

The chain joins TRBV7-3 to TRBJ2-3, with 10 bases identical to TRBD2. V dropped 5 bases and J dropped 4; count of bases not matched to a gene: 9. Germline-derived CDR1 and CDR2 are SGHTA and FQGTGA. This CDR3 contains 16 residues. The CDR3 is CASSPRIAGGPDTQYF. The CDR3 nucleotides read TGTGCCAGCAGCCCTCGGATAGCGGGGGGCCCAGATACGCAGTATTTT.

V gene TRBV21-1 combines with J gene TRBJ1-2. TRBV21-1 is assigned pseudogene status. CDR3 size: 13 residues. CDR3 amino acids: CASSKLHGIGYTF. CDR3 DNA sequence: TGTGCCAGCTCAAAGCTCCATGGGATTGGCTACACCTTC.

CDR3 nucleotides: TGCGCCAGCAGCTTCGAGAGATTGACACCTCAATTGGCTTTCTTT. Its translation is CASSFERLTPQLAFF. This chain joins TRBV5-1 and TRBJ1-1; D is ambiguous. Germline V gene data show CDR1 as SGHRS and CDR2 as YFSETQ. The CDR3 consists of 15 residues. Trimming took 2 bases from V and 11 from J, leaving 22 bases between them.

The V call is TRBV5-1, the J call TRBJ1-4; D is perhaps TRBD1 (5 bases). V dropped 3 bases and J dropped 5 bases, with 14 bases sitting between them. Germline-derived CDR1 and CDR2 are SGHRS and YFSETQ. This CDR3 comprises 15 residues. The CDR3 spells CASSWDGALNEKLFF. The CDR3 coding sequence is TGCGCCAGCAGCTGGGACGGGGCCCTAAATGAAAAACTGTTTTTT.

V usage is TRBV29-1 and J usage is TRBJ2-5; D may be TRBD2 (7 bases). V gave up 6 bases and J gave up 11 bases, with 16 bases separating them. The CDR3 totals 11 residues. Germline V CDR1 and CDR2: SQVTM, ANQGSEA. The DNA of the CDR3 is TGCAGCGTCCGAGGGGGGCGGGAGCAGTACTTC. This gives the protein CSVRGGREQYF. Looking up the rest from reference TRBV29-1 and TRBJ2-5 gives the full variable domain: SAVISQKPSRDICQRGTSLTIQCQVDSQVTMMFWYRQQPGQSLTLIATANQGSEATYESGFVIDKFPISRPNLTFSTLTVSNMSPEDSSIYLCSVRGGREQYFGPGTRLLVL.

The genes are TRBV7-8 and TRBJ2-5; 8 positions agree with TRBD1. The DNA end is more similar to TRBJ2-7, so the J call may be wrong. The germline V gene encodes CDR1 SGHVS and CDR2 FQNEAQ. The CDR3 has 16 amino acids. The CDR3 sequence is CASSLNGGQGNYEQYF. CDR3 bases: TGTGCCAGCAGCTTAAACGGCGGACAGGGAAACTACGAGCAGTACTTC.

As concerns this clone: Within the sample, other DNA sequences also encode this same CDR3. This chain joins TRBV9 and TRBJ1-1, with D possibly TRBD1 on 5 matching bases. Germline V gene lookup returns CDR1 SGDLS and CDR2 YYNGEE. V lost 2 bases and J lost 1, with 6 bases in between. The CDR3 consists of 13 residues. The CDR3 region has the DNA TGTGCCAGCAGCGTGCAGGGGAACACTGAAGCTTTCTTT. Translated, it gives CASSVQGNTEAFF.

This clone was recorded a few times. The chain uses TRBV7-2 and TRBJ1-2; D is perhaps TRBD1 (5 bases). V lost 5 bases, J lost 3 bases, and 16 bases lay in between. Germline V gene data show CDR1 as SGHTA and CDR2 as FQGNSA. The CDR3 runs to 15 residues. As DNA, the CDR3 is TGTGCCAGCAGCCCCCGGCAGGGTAGTGACTATGGCTACACCTTC. Translating gives CASSPRQGSDYGYTF.

The rearrangement joins TRBV18 to TRBJ2-6, with D uncertain. The V end was cut by 4 bases, the J end by 0 bases, with 7 bases between. Germline CDR1 and CDR2: KGHSH and LQKENI. This CDR3 is built from 15 residues. CDR3 region: CASSLDLSGANVLTF. CDR3 DNA sequence: TGTGCCAGCTCACTTGACCTCTCTGGGGCCAACGTCCTGACTTTC. The whole variable domain, remainder taken from reference TRBV18 and TRBJ2-6, is NAGVMQNPRHLVRRRGQEARLRCSPMKGHSHVYWYRQLPEEGLKFMVYLQKENIIDESGMPKERFSAEFPKEGPSILRIQQVVRGDSAAYFCASSLDLSGANVLTFGAGSRLTVL.

The gene calls are TRBV4-1 and TRBJ1-4; 8 bases fit TRBD1. The germline V gene has CDR1 MGHRA and CDR2 YSYEKL. Trimming cost V 1 base and J 8 bases; bases outside gene matches: 3. The CDR3 runs 14 residues. In DNA form, the CDR3 reads TGCGCCAGCAGCCAAGGGACAGGGAACGAAAAACTGTTTTTT. Its protein product is CASSQGTGNEKLFF.

The chain recombines TRBV1 with TRBJ2-5; the D segment call TRBD1 is taken from the table without a DNA check. The DNA end favors TRBJ2-7, so the J call may be wrong. TRBV1 is termed a pseudogene. The CDR3 consists of 14 residues. The CDR3 loop is CTSRRGYLPYEQYF. Here the CDR3 DNA reads TGCACCAGCCGCCGGGGCTACCTCCCCTACGAGCAGTACTTC.

The chain carries TRBV29-1 and TRBJ2-7, with 8 nucleotides matching TRBD2. Trimming cost V 5 bases and J 4 bases; bases outside gene matches: 16. The CDR3 has 16 residues. Germline CDR1 SQVTM, CDR2 ANQGSEA. The CDR3 DNA reads as TGCAGCGTTAAAGGGGGAGGGGCTAGCGGGCCTTACGAGCAGTACTTC. It translates to CSVKGGGASGPYEQYF.

This sequence joins TRBV5-8 and TRBJ1-5, with D tentatively TRBD1 (5 bases). Germline CDR1 and CDR2: SGHTS and YDEGEE. The CDR3 has 16 residues. Trimming removed 4 bases at V and 0 bases at J, with 14 bases between. The CDR3 coding sequence is TGTGCCAGCAGCAATAGGGACTTTTATAGCAATCAGCCCCAGCATTTT. This codes for CASSNRDFYSNQPQHF.

As concerns this clone: An end of the junction differs from the germline gene, which may be a read error. The genes are TRBV6-5 and TRBJ2-1, with 16 bases identical to TRBD2. CDR3 length: 14 amino acids. Germline loops: CDR1 MNHEY, CDR2 SVGAGI. The CDR3 DNA reads as TGTGCCAGCAGTTTTACCGGGACTAGCGGGGGGGGAGTCTTC. It encodes CASSFTGTSGGGVF.

J is TRBJ2-6 and V is TRBV10-3; 8 nucleotides align to TRBD1. The CDR3 has 17 amino acids. V gave up 2 bases and J gave up 0 bases; unmatched junction bases: 3. The germline V gene has CDR1 ENHRY and CDR2 SYGVKD. The CDR3 region is CAISEQGAFSGANVLTF. The CDR3 nucleotides are TGTGCCATCAGTGAGCAGGGGGCCTTCTCTGGGGCCAACGTCCTGACTTTC.

A single count supports this clone. This chain joins TRBV6-1 and TRBJ1-2; D possibly corresponds to TRBD1 (5 bases). Germline V gene sequence: CDR1 MNHNS, CDR2 SASEGT. The CDR3 is 13 amino acids. The V and J ends lost 7 bases and 5 bases respectively, with 14 bases between them. CDR3: CASTPGPLYGYTF. In DNA form, the CDR3 reads TGTGCCAGCACCCCGGGACCTCTTTATGGCTACACCTTC.

This clone was picked up one time. V usage is TRBV12-5 and J usage is TRBJ2-1; 10 bases match TRBD2. Looked up from germline, CDR1 is LGHNT and CDR2 is FRNRAP. Trimming at V came to 6 bases and at J to 9 bases, leaving 11 bases not matched to a gene. The CDR3 consists of 15 residues. DNA of the CDR3: TGTGCTAGTGGGCCTAGCGGGAGAGATTCCGGTGAGCAGTTCTTC. Translated: CASGPSGRDSGEQFF. The variable domain in full, completed from reference TRBV12-5 and TRBJ2-1, reads DARVTQTPRHKVTEMGQEVTMRCQPILGHNTVFWYRQTMMQGLELLAYFRNRAPLDDSGMPKDRFSAEMPDATLATLKIQPSEPRDSAVYFCASGPSGRDSGEQFFGPGTRLTVL.